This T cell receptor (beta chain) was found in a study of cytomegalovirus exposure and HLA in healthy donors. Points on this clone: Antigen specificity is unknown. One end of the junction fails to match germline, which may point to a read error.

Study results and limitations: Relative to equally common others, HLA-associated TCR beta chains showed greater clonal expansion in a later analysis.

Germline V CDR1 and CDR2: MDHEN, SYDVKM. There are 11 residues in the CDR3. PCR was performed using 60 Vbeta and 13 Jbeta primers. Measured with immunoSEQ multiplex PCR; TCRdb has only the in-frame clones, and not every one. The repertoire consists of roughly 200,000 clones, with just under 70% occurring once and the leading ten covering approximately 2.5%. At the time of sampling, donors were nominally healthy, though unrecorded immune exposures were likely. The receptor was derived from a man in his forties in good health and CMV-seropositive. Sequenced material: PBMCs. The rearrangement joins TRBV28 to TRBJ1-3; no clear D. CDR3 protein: CASTSGNAIYF. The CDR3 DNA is TGTGCCAGCACCTCAGGAAACGCCATATATTTT.